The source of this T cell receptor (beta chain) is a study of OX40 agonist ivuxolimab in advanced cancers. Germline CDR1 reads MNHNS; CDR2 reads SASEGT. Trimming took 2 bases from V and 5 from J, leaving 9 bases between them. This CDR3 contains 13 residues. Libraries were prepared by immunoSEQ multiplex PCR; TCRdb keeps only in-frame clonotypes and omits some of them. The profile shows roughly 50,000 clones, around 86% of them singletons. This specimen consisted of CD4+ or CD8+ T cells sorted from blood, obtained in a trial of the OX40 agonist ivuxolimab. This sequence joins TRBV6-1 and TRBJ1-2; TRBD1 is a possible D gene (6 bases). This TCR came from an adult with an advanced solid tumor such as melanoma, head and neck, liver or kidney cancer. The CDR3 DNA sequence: TGTGCCAGCAGTGAACAGGGGAAATATGGCTACACCTTC. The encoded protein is CASSEQGKYGYTF.